This T cell receptor (beta chain) stems from a study of shared clonotypes between healthy human individuals. General study results and limits: Despite large depth, sorted-subset datasets appeared incompletely sequenced.

It was across several immunoSEQ plates that each subset's genomic DNA was evenly split. The assay was immunoSEQ multiplex PCR, and TCRdb's table has in-frame clones only and misses some. The sample lists more than 500,000 clones; roughly 95% were seen once. Trimming removed 4 bases at V and 0 bases at J, with 10 bases between. The CDR3 loop spans 15 amino acids. The germline V gene has CDR1 SGHRS and CDR2 YFSETQ. Of note for this clone: Antigen unknown.

A CD45RA-negative memory subset and a CD45RA+ naive subset were separated from the CD4+ cells. The gene calls are TRBV5-1 and TRBJ2-2, with D possibly TRBD1 on 6 matching bases. The origin of this receptor is a woman between 25 and 40 years old in good health. Sequenced material: naive CD4+ T cells sorted from blood. Regarding subset: CD45RA+ positively selected. Written as DNA, the CDR3 is TGCGCCAGCAGCAAGGGACAAACGAACACCGGGGAGCTGTTTTTT. Translating it yields CASSKGQTNTGELFF.